This TCR beta chain was captured by sequencing in a study of T cell responses to AZD1222 COVID-19 vaccine. Sequenced by immunoSEQ multiplex PCR; TCRdb stores in-frame clones only, minus some. Altogether tens of thousands of clones are present, roughly 80% being singletons, with the ten largest covering over 11%. Germline CDR1 and CDR2: SEHNR and FQNEAQ (reference sequence). V lost 3 bases and J lost 7, with 15 bases in between. CDR3 length equals 14 residues. As to this clone: What it binds is unknown.

Study-level findings and limits: Baseline serostatus was positive in only six AZD1222 recipients. It was only after the peak T cell response that any repertoires were sampled. Reportedly, close to half of spike-specific TCRs are directed against unmutated variant regions.

J is TRBJ1-2 and V is TRBV7-9; D unresolved. This sample comprised peripheral blood, obtained 28 days after the second AZD1222 dose. This sequence originates from an adult who received the AZD1222 COVID-19 vaccine. Here the CDR3 reads CASSFGPQGPGYTF. Written as DNA, the CDR3 is TGTGCCAGCAGCTTTGGGCCCCAAGGGCCTGGCTACACCTTC.